The next 30 T cell receptor beta chains were all read from a single sample in a study of T cell responses to AZD1222 COVID-19 vaccine. TCRdb keeps only in-frame clones here, not all; method: immunoSEQ multiplex PCR. Found here are some 100,000 clones, about 93% of them singletons; the top ten hold about 3.4%. This specimen consisted of peripheral blood, obtained 28 days after the second AZD1222 dose. Source of these receptors: an adult who received the AZD1222 COVID-19 vaccine.

The chain links TRBV5-1 to TRBJ1-1; D is undetermined. The V gene's germline CDR1 is SGHRS and CDR2 YFSETQ. CDR3 length equals 13 residues. V was shortened by 4 bases and J by 0 bases, with 7 bases between the two germline ends. The CDR3 nucleotides read TGCGCCAGCAGCGCAGACATGAACACTGAAGCTTTCTTT. This gives the protein CASSADMNTEAFF.

This chain links TRBV7-9 with TRBJ2-1; 8 positions agree with TRBD2. This CDR3 region has 17 residues. V lost 8 bases and J lost 6; bases outside the gene matches: 18. Germline V gives CDR1 SEHNR, CDR2 FQNEAQ (reference sequence). The CDR3 protein is CASQPPGGLDELNEQFF. In DNA, the CDR3 is TGTGCCAGCCAACCCCCGGGGGGGCTGGATGAACTCAATGAGCAGTTCTTC.

This clone was seen a few times. The V call is TRBV7-8, the J call TRBJ1-2, with D possibly matching TRBD1 (6 bases). Per the germline V gene, CDR1 is SGHVS and CDR2 is FQNEAQ. Trimming left V 5 bases short and J 4 bases short, with 11 bases between. This CDR3 region has 13 residues. The CDR3 DNA follows: TGTGCCAGCAGCCGAGACAGGAGCTATGGCTACACCTTC. Translation gives CASSRDRSYGYTF.

The chain combines TRBV9 with TRBJ1-3; 7 bases map to TRBD1. The CDR3 is 16 residues long. Per germline, CDR1 SGDLS and CDR2 YYNGEE. J lost 0 bases, V lost 3 bases, and 6 bases had no gene match. The CDR3, as DNA: TGTGCCAGCAGCGCGGAACCAGGGGGCTCTGGAAACACCATATATTTT. Protein product: CASSAEPGGSGNTIYF.

This chain uses TRBV19 with TRBJ2-6, with D possibly TRBD2 on 6 matching bases. V lost 6 bases, J lost 0 bases, and 18 bases lay in between. Germline values: CDR1 LNHDA, CDR2 SQIVND (reference sequence). This CDR3 is built from 18 residues. The CDR3 spells CASRRDRSIISGANVLTF. As DNA, the CDR3 is TGTGCCAGTAGGCGGGATCGTTCCATAATCTCTGGGGCCAACGTCCTGACTTTC. Using reference TRBV19 and TRBJ2-6 for the parts outside the CDR3, the full variable domain is DGGITQSPKYLFRKEGQNVTLSCEQNLNHDAMYWYRQDPGQGLRLIYYSQIVNDFQKGDIAEGYSVSREKKESFPLTVTSAQKNPTAFYLCASRRDRSIISGANVLTFGAGSRLTVL.

The chain has TRBV15 and TRBJ2-7; D perhaps matches TRBD2 (6 bases). V shed 2 bases and J shed 3 bases, with 20 bases lying between them. The CDR3 is made up of 17 amino acids. Looked up from germline, CDR1 is LNHNV and CDR2 is YYDKDF (reference sequence). The CDR3 DNA sequence: TGTGCCACCAGCAGATCCCTGGGGGTGGCGCGGGGCTACGAGCAGTACTTC. This gives the protein CATSRSLGVARGYEQYF.

The genes are TRBV6-5 and TRBJ2-1, with D maybe TRBD2 (7 bases). Trimming stripped 5 bases from V and 6 bases from J, with 17 bases between. The CDR3 extends over 15 amino acids. Germline V CDR1 and CDR2: MNHEY, SVGAGI. CDR3 nucleotides: TGTGCCAGCAGTCGGGGGCGGGGGCCACTCAATGAGCAGTTCTTC. Its protein is CASSRGRGPLNEQFF.

The CDR3 sequence is CAISEDEWYGYTF. Here the CDR3 DNA reads TGTGCCATCAGTGAGGATGAGTGGTATGGCTACACCTTC. The J gene is TRBJ1-2, the V gene TRBV10-3, with D uncertain. The CDR3 loop spans 13 amino acids. The germline V gene encodes CDR1 ENHRY and CDR2 SYGVKD. Trimming removed 2 bases from V and 5 bases from J, with 9 bases in between.

The chain uses TRBV10-3 and TRBJ1-5; D remains unclear. The V gene's germline CDR1 is ENHRY and CDR2 SYGVKD. This CDR3 has 15 residues. Deletions cut 4 bases from V and 2 bases from J, with 12 bases between. The CDR3 nucleotides read TGTGCCATCAGTGTTACTTTGTCAGGCAATCAGCCCCAGCATTTT. It codes for CAISVTLSGNQPQHF.

V and J are TRBV12-3 or TRBV12-4 and TRBJ2-7, with D uncertain. The CDR3 length is 13 residues. The V end was cut by 5 bases, the J end by 13 bases, with 21 bases between. The CDR3 loop is CASSPADLSMHYF. DNA of the CDR3: TGTGCCAGCAGTCCGGCCGACCTCTCAATGCACTACTTC.

Regarding this clone: The limits of the CDR3 on the DNA are not certain, so only TCRdb's listed CDR3 is given. CDR3 amino acids: CSASSGQGYEQYF. J is TRBJ2-7 and V is TRBV20-1; the table assigns TRBD1, which was not confirmed against the DNA. CDR1 and CDR2 from the germline V gene are DFQATT and SNEGSKA (reference sequence). Both ends counted, the CDR3 spans 13 residues.

The chain uses TRBV18 and TRBJ1-1; 9 bases are a match to TRBD1. The CDR3 extends over 16 amino acids. Germline V gives CDR1 KGHSH, CDR2 LQKENI. V was clipped by 4 bases and J by 2 bases; unmatched bases: 8. CDR3 region: CASSRGTGRVNTEAFF. As DNA, the CDR3 is TGTGCCAGCTCACGGGGGACAGGGAGAGTTAACACTGAAGCTTTCTTT.

The V and J genes are TRBV30 and TRBJ1-1; a possible D gene is TRBD1 (6 bases). The CDR3 consists of 14 residues. Trimming removed 2 bases at V and 1 base at J, with 11 bases between. Germline V CDR1 and CDR2: GTSNPN, SVGIG (reference sequence). CDR3 bases: TGTGCCTGGAGTTGGGGGGCAAGGAACACTGAAGCTTTCTTT. Amino acids: CAWSWGARNTEAFF.

The V call is TRBV11-2, the J call TRBJ2-7; tentative D call: TRBD1 (6 bases). In germline, CDR1 is SGHAT, CDR2 FQNNGV. CDR3 size: 13 residues. V shed 5 bases and J shed 2 bases, with 10 bases lying between them. The CDR3 loop is CASSQGRAYEQYF. The CDR3 DNA follows: TGTGCCAGCAGCCAGGGGCGGGCCTACGAGCAGTACTTC.

This chain links TRBV28 with TRBJ1-2; 8 nucleotides line up with TRBD1. In germline, CDR1 is MDHEN, CDR2 SYDVKM. There are 15 residues in the CDR3. The ends lost 6 bases at V and 1 base at J; junction bases unmatched: 7. The CDR3 sequence is CASRGQGLRNYGYTF. DNA of the CDR3: TGTGCCAGCAGAGGACAGGGACTGCGTAACTATGGCTACACCTTC.

V and J are TRBV11-3 and TRBJ2-3, with 8 bases aligning to TRBD1. The trim removed 5 bases at V and 3 bases at J, leaving 7 bases unmatched. The CDR3 is 15 amino acids. Germline CDR1 SGHNT, CDR2 YENEEA. The CDR3, as DNA: TGTGCCAGCAGCCCGGGGACAGGTTCGACAGATACGCAGTATTTT. Residues: CASSPGTGSTDTQYF.

The rearrangement links TRBV29-1 to TRBJ1-1; 7 bases match TRBD1. Germline trimming cut 6 bases from V and 8 bases from J; bases unmatched to any gene: 15. Germline CDR1 and CDR2: SQVTM and ANQGSEA. This CDR3 contains 14 residues. CDR3 sequence (DNA): TGCAGCGTGGAGGATACAGGGGCCCCTACGGAAGCTTTCTTT. Translated: CSVEDTGAPTEAFF. Based on the CDR3 plus reference TRBV29-1 and TRBJ1-1, the full variable domain is SAVISQKPSRDICQRGTSLTIQCQVDSQVTMMFWYRQQPGQSLTLIATANQGSEATYESGFVIDKFPISRPNLTFSTLTVSNMSPEDSSIYLCSVEDTGAPTEAFFGQGTRLTVV.

The chain recombines TRBV10-1 with TRBJ2-3; no definite D call. V lost 3 bases and J lost 2, with 6 bases in between. There are 13 residues in the CDR3. The V gene's germline CDR1 is WNHNN and CDR2 SYGVQD (reference sequence). The CDR3 region is CASSDTITDTQYF. The DNA for the CDR3 is TGCGCCAGCAGTGACACTATCACAGATACGCAGTATTTT.

The J gene is TRBJ1-1, the V gene TRBV6-6; no clear D. Per the germline V gene, CDR1 is MNHNY and CDR2 is SVGAGI (reference sequence). CDR3 length: 13 residues. V gave up 6 bases and J gave up 0 bases, with 8 bases separating them. CDR3 residues: CASSRLMNTEAFF. The CDR3 coding sequence is TGTGCCAGCAGCCGCCTAATGAACACTGAAGCTTTCTTT.

This chain links TRBV9 with TRBJ1-2; D gene ambiguous. Germline values: CDR1 SGDLS, CDR2 YYNGEE. Between the trimmed V and J ends, which lost 3 bases and 3 bases, there was a span of 9 bases. The CDR3 spans 13 residues. The CDR3 bases are TGTGCCAGCAGCGCGAGGGTCGACTATGGCTACACCTTC. As protein: CASSARVDYGYTF.

The chain carries TRBV30 and TRBJ1-3, with a possible D match to TRBD1 (6 bases). Germline loops: CDR1 GTSNPN, CDR2 SVGIG (reference sequence). The CDR3 is 16 residues long. Trimming pared 5 bases from V and 1 base from J, leaving 18 bases between. This CDR3 reads CAWLRPGHRSGNTIYF. In DNA form, the CDR3 reads TGTGCCTGGCTACGGCCGGGACATAGGTCTGGAAACACCATATATTTT.

This chain uses TRBV2 with TRBJ2-5; maybe TRBD2 (5 bases). The germline V gene has CDR1 SNHLY and CDR2 FYNNEI. The CDR3 is 15 amino acids. Trimming stripped 6 bases from V and 1 base from J, with 15 bases between. CDR3 protein: CASSSPWESQETQYF. CDR3 sequence (DNA): TGTGCCAGCAGCTCCCCGTGGGAGTCCCAAGAGACCCAGTACTTC.

The chain is built from TRBV3-1 (or the pseudogene TRBV3-2) and TRBJ2-7; D not resolved. Germline CDR1 reads LGHDT; CDR2 reads YNNKEL (reference sequence). The CDR3 runs 13 residues. The V end was cut by 5 bases, the J end by 2 bases, with 10 bases between. The CDR3 spells CASSGVQPYEQYF. CDR3 coding DNA: TGTGCCAGCAGCGGGGTCCAGCCCTACGAGCAGTACTTC.

The V gene is TRBV3-1 (or the pseudogene TRBV3-2), the J gene TRBJ1-3; D remains ambiguous. V was shortened by 4 bases and J by 0 bases, with 10 bases between the two germline ends. The CDR3 totals 15 residues. Germline loops: CDR1 LGHDT, CDR2 YNNKEL (reference sequence). CDR3 nucleotides: TGTGCCAGCAGCCTCGACCGCAGCTCTGGAAACACCATATATTTT. Its protein is CASSLDRSSGNTIYF.

The chain combines TRBV27 with TRBJ1-1; no reliable D call. Per germline, CDR1 MNHEY and CDR2 SMNVEV (reference sequence). V lost 7 bases and J 5 bases, leaving 20 bases between the germline ends. The CDR3 has 15 residues. The CDR3 is CASKITGDERTEAFF. The CDR3 DNA sequence: TGTGCCAGCAAGATTACCGGGGATGAAAGAACTGAAGCTTTCTTT.

This chain joins TRBV6-2 or TRBV6-3 and TRBJ2-7, with 9 bases that match TRBD2. Looked up from germline, CDR1 is MNHEY and CDR2 is SVGEGT. The trim removed 6 bases at V and 1 base at J, leaving 10 bases unmatched. This CDR3 spans 16 amino acids. The CDR3 DNA sequence: TGTGCCAGCAGCCCTCCTAGCGGGGTGTCTTCCTACGAGCAGTACTTC. Its protein is CASSPPSGVSSYEQYF.

V usage is TRBV6-5 and J usage is TRBJ1-6, with D perhaps matching TRBD1 (5 bases). This CDR3 has 14 residues. V was trimmed by 7 bases and J by 13 bases, leaving 20 bases between them. Germline V lookup: CDR1 MNHEY, CDR2 SVGAGI. CDR3 sequence: CASKIRQGDNPLHF. The CDR3, as DNA: TGTGCCAGCAAGATAAGGCAGGGTGATAACCCCCTCCACTTT.

The chain employs TRBV7-8 and TRBJ1-6, with D possibly being TRBD1 (6 bases). The CDR3 is 18 amino acids. The V end was cut by 10 bases, the J end by 0 bases, with 22 bases between. The germline V gene encodes CDR1 SGHVS and CDR2 FQNEAQ. This CDR3 is CATSGGREKSSYNSPLHF. CDR3 in DNA: TGTGCCACTTCTGGGGGCAGGGAAAAGAGCTCCTATAATTCACCCCTCCACTTT.

This chain connects TRBV6-2 or TRBV6-3 to TRBJ1-2; TRBD1 matches at 8 bases. Germline CDR1 and CDR2: MNHEY and SVGEGT. The CDR3 has 15 residues. Germline trimming cut 2 bases from V and 2 bases from J; bases unmatched to any gene: 4. Written as DNA, the CDR3 is TGTGCCAGCAGTTACCACGGACAGGGCAACTATGGCTACACCTTC. Encoded protein: CASSYHGQGNYGYTF.

The chain links TRBV19 to TRBJ1-4, with D possibly TRBD1 on 5 matching bases. Trimming took 2 bases from V and 8 from J, leaving 21 bases between them. Per germline, CDR1 LNHDA and CDR2 SQIVND (reference sequence). There are 17 residues in the CDR3. CDR3 residues: CASSIWQGLTGGEKLFF. CDR3 nucleotides: TGTGCCAGTAGTATATGGCAGGGCCTAACGGGAGGGGAAAAACTGTTTTTT.